Listed below are T cell receptor beta chains from one sample, sequenced in a study of cytomegalovirus exposure and HLA in healthy donors. Sequencing was performed with immunoSEQ multiplex PCR; in TCRdb, only in-frame clones are kept and a portion is missing. Here the sample spans roughly 93,000 clones, roughly 79% being singletons. The sequencing sample was made of PBMCs. The receptors come from a man aged 25-45 years in good health and CMV-seronegative. The CDR3 runs from the conserved cysteine through the conserved F or W. D genes are given only for firm matches. Size is stated for part of the rows, as once, few or many counts, or as a class when the clone is expanded.

cdr3_aa cdr3_nt j_call d_call v_call clone_size
CASSSLTGVTEAFF TGCGCCAGCAGCTCGCTAACAGGGGTCACTGAAGCTTTCTTT TRBJ1-1 TRBD1 TRBV5-1 NA
CASSSGGARDTQYF TGTGCCAGCAGCTCCGGGGGGGCCAGGGATACGCAGTATTTT TRBJ2-3 TRBD2 TRBV6-6 NA
CASSWTGRDYGYTF TGTGCCAGCAGCTGGACAGGGAGGGACTATGGCTACACCTTC TRBJ1-2 TRBD1 TRBV7-2 NA
CASSPVRGENTEAFF TGTGCCAGCTCACCGGTCCGGGGGGAGAACACTGAAGCTTTCTTT TRBJ1-1 NA TRBV18 NA
CASSKPIAGFYNEQFF TGTGCCAGTAGCAAACCAATAGCGGGATTCTACAATGAGCAGTTCTTC TRBJ2-1 TRBD2 TRBV19 NA
CASSRDSGSPLHF TGTGCCAGTAGCCGGGACAGCGGGTCACCCCTCCACTTT TRBJ1-6 TRBD1 TRBV6-5 NA
CASTPPGQGASSYNSPLHF TGTGCCAGCACCCCCCCGGGGCAGGGGGCGAGCTCCTATAATTCACCCCTCCACTTT TRBJ1-6 TRBD1 TRBV5-6 NA
CASTTTRRTQPQHF TGTGCCAGTACCACAACCCGGAGGACTCAGCCCCAGCATTTT TRBJ1-5 NA TRBV19 once
CASSEASGRVYEQYF TGTGCCAGCAGTGAAGCGTCAGGCCGTGTCTACGAGCAGTACTTC TRBJ2-7 NA TRBV6-1 NA
CASSQETQGNRPQHF TGTGCCAGCAGTCAAGAAACTCAGGGGAATCGGCCCCAGCATTTT TRBJ1-5 NA TRBV4-2 once
CSVEGQGHNEQFF TGCAGCGTTGAAGGACAGGGGCACAATGAGCAGTTCTTC TRBJ2-1 TRBD1 TRBV29-1 NA
CASSLKVGQGALTAFF TGTGCCAGCAGTTTAAAGGTGGGCCAGGGGGCACTTACGGCTTTCTTT TRBJ1-1 TRBD1 TRBV28 NA
CASSDSGRANEQFF TGCGCCAGCAGCGATAGCGGGAGGGCCAATGAGCAGTTCTTC TRBJ2-1 TRBD2 TRBV5-1 NA
CASSLVQGLDPYEQYF TGTGCCAGCAGCTTAGTACAGGGATTAGATCCCTACGAGCAGTACTTC TRBJ2-7 NA TRBV7-8 NA
CASSPSGGASYNEQFF TGCGCCAGCAGCCCGAGCGGGGGGGCCTCCTACAATGAGCAGTTCTTC TRBJ2-1 TRBD2 TRBV5-1 NA
CASSSHTGQRNTEAFF TGTGCCAGCAGTTCCCATACGGGACAGAGAAACACTGAAGCTTTCTTT TRBJ1-1 TRBD1 TRBV27 once
CSVPTGGGTGELFF TGCAGCGTTCCGACAGGGGGTGGCACCGGGGAGCTGTTTTTT TRBJ2-2 TRBD1 TRBV29-1 NA
CASSQDGTAAETQYF TGTGCCAGCAGCCAAGACGGTACAGCGGCCGAGACCCAGTACTTC TRBJ2-5 NA TRBV4-2 NA
CASSLGGHPDTQYF TGTGCCAGCAGCTTAGGGGGCCATCCGGATACGCAGTATTTT TRBJ2-3 NA TRBV11-3 NA
CASSPDLGGVNEQFF TGTGCCAGCAGCCCGGACCTAGGGGGGGTAAATGAGCAGTTCTTC TRBJ2-1 NA TRBV5-6 few
CASSYGDRSYEQYF TGTGCCAGCAGTTACGGGGACAGGTCCTACGAGCAGTACTTC TRBJ2-7 TRBD1 TRBV6-5 NA
CASSPDSNSYNEQFF TGCGCCAGCAGCCCGGACAGCAACTCCTACAATGAGCAGTTCTTC TRBJ2-1 NA TRBV5-1 NA
CASTGASTDTQYF TGTGCCAGCACGGGTGCTAGCACAGATACGCAGTATTTT TRBJ2-3 NA TRBV6-5 NA
CASSPGAVAEAFF TGTGCCAGCAGTCCAGGGGCCGTCGCTGAAGCTTTCTTT TRBJ1-1 NA TRBV2 NA
CASSQGTIYGYTF TGCGCCAGCAGCCAAGGGACTATCTATGGCTACACCTTC TRBJ1-2 NA TRBV4-1 NA
CASSQQGAPGGQETQYF TGCGCCAGCAGCCAACAAGGAGCTCCCGGGGGACAAGAGACCCAGTACTTC TRBJ2-5 NA TRBV4-1 NA
CASTFQGANTDTQYF TGTGCCAGCACCTTCCAGGGGGCTAACACAGATACGCAGTATTTT TRBJ2-3 TRBD1 TRBV6-6 NA
CASSEGLERQFF TGTGCCAGCAGTGAAGGACTAGAGCGGCAGTTCTTC TRBJ2-1 NA TRBV2 NA
CASSVSWQEGGYTF TGTGCCAGCAGCGTTTCGTGGCAGGAAGGTGGCTACACCTTC TRBJ1-2 NA TRBV9 once
CASRKNRVDLLASEQYF TGTGCCAGCAGGAAAAACAGGGTGGACCTACTGGCCTCCGAGCAGTACTTC TRBJ2-7 NA TRBV27 NA
CASRDVQGWGLGTGELFF TGCGCCAGCAGGGATGTCCAGGGTTGGGGGCTCGGAACCGGGGAGCTGTTTTTT TRBJ2-2 NA TRBV5-1 NA
CASSLRGNYGYTF TGTGCCAGCAGCCTTCGGGGGAACTATGGCTACACCTTC TRBJ1-2 NA TRBV11-1 NA
CASSFLGQGNQPQHF TGTGCCAGCAGCTTTCTTGGACAGGGGAATCAGCCCCAGCATTTT TRBJ1-5 TRBD1 TRBV7-8 NA
CASNLDWTAQNEQFF TGTGCCAGCAACCTAGATTGGACAGCCCAGAATGAGCAGTTCTTC TRBJ2-1 NA TRBV7-2 NA
CASSPVGKGRDTQYF TGTGCCAGCAGCCCCGTGGGGAAAGGGAGAGATACGCAGTATTTT TRBJ2-3 NA TRBV6-5 few
CASSLTSGRYNEQFF TGTGCCAGCAGCTTAACTAGCGGGCGCTACAATGAGCAGTTCTTC TRBJ2-1 TRBD2 TRBV7-3 NA
CASSLSSGVNSPLHF TGTGCCAGCAGTTTGAGTTCAGGGGTTAATTCACCCCTCCACTTT TRBJ1-6 NA TRBV6-5 NA
CASSSEYTDTQYF TGTGCCAGCTCGAGCGAATACACAGATACGCAGTATTTT TRBJ2-3 NA TRBV27 NA
CASSRAGDPYEQYF TGCGCCAGCAGCCGGGCAGGGGACCCCTACGAGCAGTACTTC TRBJ2-7 NA TRBV5-1 NA
CASSLSGQGYGYTF TGTGCCAGCAGCTTATCCGGACAGGGGTATGGCTACACCTTC TRBJ1-2 TRBD1 TRBV13 NA
CASRGLAGVAASGELFF TGCGCCAGCAGGGGACTAGCGGGAGTCGCGGCCTCCGGGGAGCTGTTTTTT TRBJ2-2 TRBD2 TRBV10-2 NA
CASSLGGSLASKAFF TGTGCCAGCAGCTTGGGTGGCAGCTTAGCTTCCAAAGCTTTCTTT TRBJ1-1 NA TRBV5-6 NA
CASSEANRVGYTF TGTGCCAGCAGTGAAGCGAACAGGGTCGGCTACACCTTC TRBJ1-2 NA TRBV2 NA
CASSISTGTGELFF TGTGCCAGTAGTATAAGCACAGGCACCGGGGAGCTGTTTTTT TRBJ2-2 NA TRBV19 NA